A selection of T cell receptor beta chains follows, all from one sample in a study of cytomegalovirus exposure and HLA in healthy donors. Sequencing used immunoSEQ multiplex PCR; TCRdb keeps in-frame clones, though not all of them. The clone table shows about 72,000 clones, with the ten largest holding roughly 13%. Sample: PBMCs. These TCRs come from a man aged 45 to 65 in good health and CMV-seropositive. Each CDR3 is given with its conserved first and last residue. A D gene is named only where the DNA matches it firmly.

CDR3nt: TGCGCCAGCAGCCCCGCGGGGGGCTGGAATCAGCCCCAGCATTTT; CDR3aa: CASSPAGGWNQPQHF; v_gene: TRBV5-1; d_gene: .; j_gene: TRBJ1-5
CDR3nt: TGTGCCAGCAGTTCCCTCAGGGCGGGAGGGCCGGGGGAGACCCAGTACTTC; CDR3aa: CASSSLRAGGPGETQYF; v_gene: TRBV28; d_gene: TRBD2; j_gene: TRBJ2-5
CDR3nt: TGTGCCACCAGCAGGGCTGGGGCAGGGGGCATCGGGGAGCTGTTTTTT; CDR3aa: CATSRAGAGGIGELFF; v_gene: TRBV15; d_gene: TRBD1; j_gene: TRBJ2-2
CDR3nt: TGTGCTTCAAGCAAGTTGGAGGGTCTAGCGGTTAGCACAGATACGCAGTATTTT; CDR3aa: CASSKLEGLAVSTDTQYF; v_gene: TRBV19; d_gene: TRBD2; j_gene: TRBJ2-3
CDR3nt: TGTGCCAGGCGACCCGGGACAGCGAATTGTCTCAATGAGCAGTTCTTC; CDR3aa: CARRPGTANCLNEQFF; v_gene: TRBV19; d_gene: TRBD1; j_gene: TRBJ2-1
CDR3nt: TGCGCCAGCAGCCTAAGACTCGGACAGGGGGGCACTGAAGCTTTCTTT; CDR3aa: CASSLRLGQGGTEAFF; v_gene: TRBV4-1; d_gene: TRBD1; j_gene: TRBJ1-1
CDR3nt: TGTGCCAGCAGCTACCGGGACATTGATTCGCCCCAGCATTTT; CDR3aa: CASSYRDIDSPQHF; v_gene: TRBV7-8; d_gene: .; j_gene: TRBJ1-5
CDR3nt: TGTGCCAGCAGCCCGGAGCAAACTGGAAACACCATATATTTT; CDR3aa: CASSPEQTGNTIYF; v_gene: TRBV2; d_gene: .; j_gene: TRBJ1-3
CDR3nt: TGCGCCAGCAGCTTGGGAGGAGACTCGCAAAACATTCAGTACTTC; CDR3aa: CASSLGGDSQNIQYF; v_gene: TRBV5-1; d_gene: .; j_gene: TRBJ2-4
CDR3nt: TGTGCCAGCAGCCAGTCCGCAACTAATGAAAAACTGTTTTTT; CDR3aa: CASSQSATNEKLFF; v_gene: TRBV5-5; d_gene: .; j_gene: TRBJ1-4
CDR3nt: TGTGCCAGCAGTTACCGGACAGCGAACACTGAAGCTTTCTTT; CDR3aa: CASSYRTANTEAFF; v_gene: TRBV6-5; d_gene: .; j_gene: TRBJ1-1
CDR3nt: TGTGCCAGCCGCGAAACTAATGAAAAACTGTTTTTT; CDR3aa: CASRETNEKLFF; v_gene: TRBV6-5; d_gene: .; j_gene: TRBJ1-4
CDR3nt: TGTGCCAGCAGCTCCGAGCGGGGCAGCACCGGGGAGCTGTTTTTT; CDR3aa: CASSSERGSTGELFF; v_gene: TRBV5-4; d_gene: TRBD2; j_gene: TRBJ2-2
CDR3nt: TGCGCCAGCAGCTCGTCCGTCCAGGGCATGAACACTGAAGCTTTCTTT; CDR3aa: CASSSSVQGMNTEAFF; v_gene: TRBV5-1; d_gene: .; j_gene: TRBJ1-1
CDR3nt: TGTGCCAGCAGCCTGGCGTCTTCCTACAATGAGCAGTTCTTC; CDR3aa: CASSLASSYNEQFF; v_gene: TRBV5-4; d_gene: .; j_gene: TRBJ2-1
CDR3nt: TGCGCCAGCAGCGATAAAACAGGGGTTGGCAACAATGAGCAGTTCTTC; CDR3aa: CASSDKTGVGNNEQFF; v_gene: TRBV5-1; d_gene: TRBD1; j_gene: TRBJ2-1
CDR3nt: TGCGCCAGCAGCTTGGGCGGGGACAGGGCTCAGCCCCAGCATTTT; CDR3aa: CASSLGGDRAQPQHF; v_gene: TRBV5-1; d_gene: TRBD1; j_gene: TRBJ1-5
CDR3nt: TGTGCCAGCAGCCCGGGGTCCTCATACTATGGCTACACCTTC; CDR3aa: CASSPGSSYYGYTF; v_gene: TRBV7-6; d_gene: .; j_gene: TRBJ1-2
CDR3nt: TGTGCCAGCAGCTTAGATCAGGGCGGGGGGGCGGAGACCCAGTACTTC; CDR3aa: CASSLDQGGGAETQYF; v_gene: TRBV7-2; d_gene: TRBD2; j_gene: TRBJ2-5
CDR3nt: TGTGCCAGCATTCAGGGACAGCCGATGGAGACCCAGTACTTC; CDR3aa: CASIQGQPMETQYF; v_gene: TRBV6-4; d_gene: TRBD1; j_gene: TRBJ2-5
CDR3nt: TGTGCCAGCAGCCCCAATGGGGCTAGCGGCACAGATACGCAGTATTTT; CDR3aa: CASSPNGASGTDTQYF; v_gene: TRBV5-6; d_gene: .; j_gene: TRBJ2-3
CDR3nt: TGTGCCAGCAGTGAAAGGTTACGGGGGGGCCCAGAGACCCAGTACTTC; CDR3aa: CASSERLRGGPETQYF; v_gene: TRBV6-1; d_gene: TRBD2; j_gene: TRBJ2-5
CDR3nt: TGCGCCAGCAGCTTGGGCCTAGCGGGAGGAGGGGAGACCCAGTACTTC; CDR3aa: CASSLGLAGGGETQYF; v_gene: TRBV5-1; d_gene: TRBD2; j_gene: TRBJ2-5
CDR3nt: TGTGCCAGCAGCCCCGGAGGGAGGGTGCGGTCCGGGGAGCTGTTTTTT; CDR3aa: CASSPGGRVRSGELFF; v_gene: TRBV11-2; d_gene: TRBD2; j_gene: TRBJ2-2
CDR3nt: TGTGCCAGCAGTGTCCCGGGACAGGGGGATGTTCGCTATGGCTACACCTTC; CDR3aa: CASSVPGQGDVRYGYTF; v_gene: TRBV6-1; d_gene: TRBD1; j_gene: TRBJ1-2
CDR3nt: TGTGCCAGCAGTCGGGGGGATTTAGGCAATGAGCAGTTCTTC; CDR3aa: CASSRGDLGNEQFF; v_gene: TRBV28; d_gene: TRBD2; j_gene: TRBJ2-1
CDR3nt: TGCGCCAGCAGCCCAGGGGGAAGAGTTGAAGCTTTCTTT; CDR3aa: CASSPGGRVEAFF; v_gene: TRBV5-1; d_gene: TRBD1; j_gene: TRBJ1-1
CDR3nt: TGTGCCAGCAGCTCTCTCGGACAGGGACCAAAGAACACTGAAGCTTTCTTT; CDR3aa: CASSSLGQGPKNTEAFF; v_gene: TRBV28; d_gene: TRBD1; j_gene: TRBJ1-1
CDR3nt: TGCGCCAGCAGCTTGACGGGAGCAACTAATGAAAAACTGTTTTTT; CDR3aa: CASSLTGATNEKLFF; v_gene: TRBV5-1; d_gene: .; j_gene: TRBJ1-4
CDR3nt: TGTGCCAGCAGCCGGCTAGGGGCTGAAACTGAAGCTTTCTTT; CDR3aa: CASSRLGAETEAFF; v_gene: TRBV27; d_gene: .; j_gene: TRBJ1-1
CDR3nt: TGTGCCAGCCCCGGACAAGTCTCTGGAAACACCATATATTTT; CDR3aa: CASPGQVSGNTIYF; v_gene: TRBV6-4; d_gene: .; j_gene: TRBJ1-3
CDR3nt: TGCGCCAGCAGCTTGGTCGGTGGAGGGGACAGGGATAACTATGGCTACACCTTC; CDR3aa: CASSLVGGGDRDNYGYTF; v_gene: TRBV5-1; d_gene: TRBD1; j_gene: TRBJ1-2
CDR3nt: TGCGCCAGCAGCCGTATCCCGGGAGTGGTTCCCAATGAGCAGTTCTTC; CDR3aa: CASSRIPGVVPNEQFF; v_gene: TRBV5-1; d_gene: .; j_gene: TRBJ2-1
CDR3nt: TGCGCCAGCAGCTTGATGTCGGGGGTGCGCACAGATACGCAGTATTTT; CDR3aa: CASSLMSGVRTDTQYF; v_gene: TRBV5-1; d_gene: .; j_gene: TRBJ2-3
CDR3nt: TGTGCCAGCAGTCTGACCGGGTCCTTCGGCGAGCAGTACTTC; CDR3aa: CASSLTGSFGEQYF; v_gene: TRBV2; d_gene: .; j_gene: TRBJ2-7
CDR3nt: TGTGCCAGCAGCTTGGAGGCGGAAACTACGCAGTATTTT; CDR3aa: CASSLEAETTQYF; v_gene: TRBV5-5; d_gene: .; j_gene: TRBJ2-3
CDR3nt: TGTGCTAGTGTTTCCTCCGGGGAGTATGCTTTCTTT; CDR3aa: CASVSSGEYAFF; v_gene: TRBV12-5; d_gene: .; j_gene: TRBJ1-1
CDR3nt: TGTGCCAGCAGTGAATGGGGAGGTAGAATGGATCAGCCCCAGCATTTT; CDR3aa: CASSEWGGRMDQPQHF; v_gene: TRBV2; d_gene: .; j_gene: TRBJ1-5
CDR3nt: TGTGCCAGCTCGGGGCAGAAAGGCGCCGAGCCCCAGCATTTT; CDR3aa: CASSGQKGAEPQHF; v_gene: TRBV18; d_gene: .; j_gene: TRBJ1-5
CDR3nt: TGCAGCGTACACTCTACTAGCGGGGAAGACAATGAGCAGTTCTTC; CDR3aa: CSVHSTSGEDNEQFF; v_gene: TRBV29-1; d_gene: TRBD2; j_gene: TRBJ2-1
CDR3nt: TGTGCCAGCAGCTCCGGGACAGCGTTTAACTATGGCTACACCTTC; CDR3aa: CASSSGTAFNYGYTF; v_gene: TRBV5-6; d_gene: TRBD1; j_gene: TRBJ1-2
CDR3nt: TGTGCCAGCTCACGTATCTCTAGCGGGGGCGTCACAGATACGCAGTATTTT; CDR3aa: CASSRISSGGVTDTQYF; v_gene: TRBV18; d_gene: TRBD2; j_gene: TRBJ2-3
CDR3nt: TGTGCCAGCAGCCTTAACAGGGTTACTAGCAATCAGCCCCAGCATTTT; CDR3aa: CASSLNRVTSNQPQHF; v_gene: TRBV5-6; d_gene: .; j_gene: TRBJ1-5
CDR3nt: TGTGCCACAAGTAAGTTGGAGGGTCTAGCGGTTAGCACAGATACGCAGTATTTT; CDR3aa: CATSKLEGLAVSTDTQYF; v_gene: TRBV19; d_gene: TRBD2; j_gene: TRBJ2-3
CDR3nt: TGCGCCAGCAGCCAAGATTCAATGGGACAGGGAAGGCATGGCTACACCTTC; CDR3aa: CASSQDSMGQGRHGYTF; v_gene: TRBV4-1; d_gene: TRBD1; j_gene: TRBJ1-2
CDR3nt: TGTGCCAGCAGTGTCTCGGAGAGCTCCTACGAGCAGTACTTC; CDR3aa: CASSVSESSYEQYF; v_gene: TRBV6-4; d_gene: .; j_gene: TRBJ2-7
CDR3nt: TGTGCCAGCAGCCAAGAATGGGACAGGTATTCTCAAGAGACCCAGTACTTC; CDR3aa: CASSQEWDRYSQETQYF; v_gene: TRBV14; d_gene: TRBD1; j_gene: TRBJ2-5